This record covers a single TCR beta chain. This entry belongs to a study of shared T cell receptors in the human thymus. The protocol was immunoSEQ multiplex PCR, while the TCRdb copy is restricted to in-frame clones and leaves out a portion. Of hundreds of thousands of clones detected, about 89% appear once; the ten largest clones hold roughly 0.0094%. This CDR3 comprises 13 residues. Germline CDR1 reads LGHNT; CDR2 reads FRNRAP. V lost 6 bases and J 8 bases, leaving 14 bases between the germline ends. This same sample was also part of a study on human thymus T cells.

The chain recombines TRBV12-5 with TRBJ2-1; weak D call: TRBD1 (6 bases). This clonotype was sampled from a boy under two years old with a congenital heart defect. The sample taken for sequencing was thymocytes. In nucleotides, the CDR3 is TGTGCTAGTGGCAGGGGAAGCTTTGATGAGCAGTTCTTC. Translation gives CASGRGSFDEQFF.